These 24 T cell receptor beta chains were all obtained from the same sample, sequenced in a study of T cell repertoires in cytomegalovirus infection. One entry per CDR3 protein results from TCRdb running MiXCR on the reads. The data contain about 600,000 distinct CDR3 sequences, approximately 24% of them singletons. Sequencing was performed on CD8+ T cells from PBMCs. The origin of the receptors is a human donor in good health (CMV status not recorded). Some clones in this sample may be carry-over from other donors' samples.

This clonotype was detected a few times. The V call is TRBV20-1, the J call TRBJ2-1, with D possibly being TRBD2 (5 bases). V was cut by 1 base and J by 2 bases, with 15 bases left in between. The CDR3 covers 16 residues. In germline, CDR1 is DFQATT, CDR2 SNEGSKA (reference sequence). The CDR3 nucleotides read TGCAGTGCTAGAGTCCTAAGAAGCGGCCCCTACAATGAGCAGTTCTTC. It yields the protein CSARVLRSGPYNEQFF.

This rearrangement joins TRBV2 to TRBJ2-7, with a possible D match to TRBD2 (5 bases). V was cut by 8 bases and J by 2 bases, with 13 bases left in between. Germline CDR1 and CDR2: SNHLY and FYNNEI. The CDR3 covers 13 residues. The CDR3 DNA is TGTGCCAGCGAGGACTTATCAACCTACGAGCAGTACTTC. This gives the protein CASEDLSTYEQYF.

The chain carries TRBV29-1 and TRBJ2-7; 9 bases match TRBD1. The CDR3 is made up of 14 amino acids. In germline, CDR1 is SQVTM, CDR2 ANQGSEA. Trimming took 5 bases from V and 4 from J; bases not matched to a gene: 9. The CDR3, as DNA: TGCAGCGTTACCCCCTTTGGACAGGGGTACGAGCAGTACTTC. It is translated as CSVTPFGQGYEQYF.

This clonotype was picked up a small number of times. The chain couples TRBV10-1 to TRBJ1-1, with a tentative D call TRBD1 (5 bases). Germline-derived CDR1 and CDR2 are WNHNN and SYGVQD (reference sequence). This CDR3 contains 13 residues. V gave up 1 base and J gave up 7 bases, with 10 bases separating them. CDR3 DNA: TGCGCCAGCAGTGAGTTCGGACACTTTGAAGCTTTCTTT. This translates into CASSEFGHFEAFF.

About this clonotype itself: Being one base from a much bigger clone, this may be a read error. The chain carries TRBV7-8 and TRBJ2-3, with 11 bases identical to TRBD2. Germline values: CDR1 SGHVS, CDR2 FQNEAQ. The CDR3 extends over 18 amino acids. CDR3 residues: CAGSSTLLAGDHTDTQYF. CDR3 sequence (DNA): TGTGCCGGCAGCTCAACTTTACTAGCGGGGGATCACACAGATACGCAGTATTTT.

This clonotype was seen a few times. Here the CDR3 reads CASSYSTWEKETQYF. Here the CDR3 DNA reads TGTGCCAGCAGTTACTCGACCTGGGAAAAAGAGACCCAGTACTTC. The chain uses TRBV6-5 and TRBJ2-5; D is unresolved. Looked up from germline, CDR1 is MNHEY and CDR2 is SVGAGI. V was shortened by 0 bases and J by 3 bases, with 11 bases between the two germline ends. The CDR3 runs 15 residues.

This clonotype was seen a few times. V is TRBV29-1 and J is TRBJ2-3; tentatively, D is TRBD1 (6 bases). V lost 3 bases, J lost 0 bases, and 13 bases lay in between. Germline CDR1 SQVTM, CDR2 ANQGSEA. The CDR3 length is 15 residues. This chain's CDR3 is CSVDFGTRSTDTQYF. In DNA form, the CDR3 reads TGCAGCGTTGACTTCGGGACACGGAGCACAGATACGCAGTATTTT.

This clonotype was recorded a few times. The chain has TRBV6-1 and TRBJ2-7; D unclear. Germline V gene lookup returns CDR1 MNHNS and CDR2 SASEGT. V shed 3 bases and J shed 5 bases, with 8 bases lying between them. CDR3 length: 12 residues. As DNA, the CDR3 is TGTGCCAGCAGTGAGACTTGGGACGAGCAGTACGTC. Translation gives CASSETWDEQYV.

As regards this clonotype: A read error may explain this, as a much larger clone is one base away. Without the conserved terminal phenylalanine or tryptophan, this CDR3 likely stems from a read error. CDR3 residues: CASSGSSGAVTGELFV. The CDR3 coding sequence is TGTGCCAGCAGTGGAAGTAGCGGGGCGGTCACCGGGGAGCTGTTTGTT. This chain uses TRBV2 with TRBJ2-2, with 8 bases that match TRBD2. The CDR3 runs to 16 residues. Trimming at V came to 4 bases and at J to 4 bases, leaving 8 bases not matched to a gene. The germline V gene has CDR1 SNHLY and CDR2 FYNNEI.

The chain links TRBV28 to TRBJ2-5, with D possibly being TRBD1 (6 bases). From germline, CDR1 is MDHEN and CDR2 SYDVKM. This CDR3 is 17 amino acids long. V lost 1 base and J lost 0, with 15 bases in between. This chain's CDR3 is CASSLFPPDRYQETQYF. As DNA, the CDR3 is TGTGCCAGCAGTTTATTCCCCCCTGACAGGTACCAAGAGACCCAGTACTTC.

CDR3 nucleotides: TGTGCCAGCATGGGGGAACTCCGGGGGGCGATGACTGAAGCTTTCTTT. This gives the protein CASMGELRGAMTEAFF. The chain is built from TRBV14 and TRBJ1-1; TRBD1 might be the D (6 bases). CDR1 is SGHDN, CDR2 FVKESK, per germline. CDR3 length equals 16 residues. The V end was cut by 7 bases, the J end by 5 bases, with 23 bases between.

This clonotype was seen only a few times. The chain is built from TRBV12-3 or TRBV12-4 and TRBJ2-1; D is possibly TRBD2 (6 bases). The V end was cut by 3 bases, the J end by 4 bases, with 22 bases between. The CDR3 spans 18 residues. This CDR3 is CASSFAIVGGALYNEQFF. CDR3 sequence (DNA): TGTGCCAGCAGTTTCGCGATTGTGGGCGGGGCCTTATACAATGAGCAGTTCTTC.

This clonotype was detected ten times or more. This chain links TRBV29-1 with TRBJ2-7; D gene unclear. The germline gives CDR1 SQVTM, CDR2 ANQGSEA. The CDR3 length is 14 residues. V was pared by 1 base and J by 0 bases, with 10 bases between. The CDR3 is CSVEGGRSSYEQYF. The DNA of the CDR3 is TGCAGCGTTGAAGGGGGAAGAAGCTCCTACGAGCAGTACTTC.

The J gene is TRBJ1-4, the V gene TRBV29-1; 7 bases align to TRBD1. The J segment lost 0 bases and the V segment lost 5 bases, leaving 12 bases of the junction unmatched. This CDR3 comprises 17 residues. CDR1 and CDR2 from the germline V gene are SQVTM and ANQGSEA. Here the CDR3 DNA reads TGCAGCGTTCGCGACAGGGACCACCCTGCAACTAATGAAAAACTGTTTTTT. It translates to CSVRDRDHPATNEKLFF.

This clonotype showed up many times. The chain is built from TRBV24-1 and TRBJ2-1; D not resolved. The CDR3 contains 14 residues. From germline, CDR1 is KGHDR and CDR2 SFDVKD. V was clipped by 5 bases and J by 0 bases, with 7 bases between them. CDR3: CATSGRDSYNEQFF. CDR3 nucleotide sequence: TGTGCCACCAGTGGGAGAGACTCCTACAATGAGCAGTTCTTC.

The chain joins TRBV7-9 to TRBJ2-5; TRBD2 might be the D (5 bases). Trimming cost V 1 base and J 1 base, with 13 bases left between them. This CDR3 is 16 amino acids long. Germline assignment: CDR1 SEHNR and CDR2 FQNEAQ (reference sequence). The CDR3 nucleotides are TGTGCCAGCAGCTTAGGGAATCTAGCCCTCCAAGAGACCCAGTACTTC. Amino acids: CASSLGNLALQETQYF.

The chain employs TRBV6-5 and TRBJ2-2, with 8 bases aligning to TRBD1. Losses at the gene ends were 10 bases for V and 0 bases for J; bases not matched to a gene: 10. This CDR3 spans 16 amino acids. CDR1 is MNHEY, CDR2 SVGAGI, per germline. As DNA, the CDR3 is TGTGCCACCCGCCTCGACAGGGGCCCGAACACCGGGGAGCTGTTTTTT. It encodes CATRLDRGPNTGELFF.

This clonotype was counted many times. V is TRBV7-2 and J is TRBJ2-7; D gene uncertain. The CDR3 consists of 11 residues. V dropped 4 bases and J dropped 5 bases, with 6 bases sitting between them. Per germline, CDR1 SGHTA and CDR2 FQGNSA. CDR3 coding DNA: TGTGCCAGCAGCTATGCGCACGAGCAGTACTTC. Its protein product is CASSYAHEQYF.

V is TRBV29-1 and J is TRBJ2-7, with 7 bases lining up with TRBD1. CDR3 length: 13 amino acids. CDR1 is SQVTM and CDR2 is ANQGSEA in the germline V gene. V dropped 8 bases and J dropped 2; count of bases not matched to a gene: 9. This CDR3 reads CSSRGQGAYEQYF. Here the CDR3 DNA reads TGCAGCAGTCGGGGCCAGGGGGCCTACGAGCAGTACTTC.

The V call is TRBV6-2 or TRBV6-3, the J call TRBJ2-7; tentative D call: TRBD1 (6 bases). The CDR3 contains 14 residues. V was clipped by 2 bases and J by 7 bases, with 15 bases between them. CDR1 MNHEY and CDR2 SVGEGT come from the germline V gene. The CDR3, as DNA: TGTGCCAGCAGTTACCGGGACATCCTTTGGGAGCAGTACGTC. Residues: CASSYRDILWEQYV.

The rearrangement uses TRBV13 and TRBJ1-1; D is unclear. Germline CDR1 is PRHDT and CDR2 is FYEKMQ (reference sequence). This CDR3 contains 13 residues. Trimming pared 5 bases from V and 1 base from J, leaving 8 bases between. The CDR3 sequence: CASSPWKNTEAFF. DNA for the CDR3: TGTGCCAGCAGCCCCTGGAAGAACACTGAAGCTTTCTTT.

This clonotype was seen more than once but under ten times. CDR3: CASRPSGGTEAFF. In DNA, the CDR3 is TGCGCCAGCCGGCCCTCAGGAGGCACTGAAGCTTTCTTT. The rearrangement uses TRBV5-1 and TRBJ1-1; D not resolved. Trimming shortened V by 7 bases and J by 4 bases, and 14 bases separated the two germline ends. Germline V gene lookup returns CDR1 SGHRS and CDR2 YFSETQ. The CDR3 spans 13 residues.

The rearrangement uses TRBV5-6 and TRBJ1-2; possible D gene TRBD1, 5 bases. CDR1 SGHDT and CDR2 YYEEEE come from the germline V gene. The V gene lost 2 bases and the J gene lost 8 bases, with 10 bases spanning the gap. The CDR3 has 12 residues. Here the CDR3 reads CASSFDRGGYTF. The CDR3 region has the DNA TGTGCCAGCAGCTTTGACCGGGGGGGCTACACCTTC.

This chain uses TRBV7-3 with TRBJ2-3; tentative D call: TRBD1 (5 bases). With 0 bases removed from V and 2 bases from J, the gap between germline ends came to 18 bases. Germline V gene data show CDR1 as SGHTA and CDR2 as FQGTGA. The CDR3 length is 18 residues. The CDR3 nucleotides are TGTGCCAGCAGCTTAACAAGTCAGGGCAGCACCCTCACAGATACGCAGTATTTT. It encodes CASSLTSQGSTLTDTQYF.